This entry is about one T cell receptor (beta chain). In Seattle, patients joined the study during active infection and were tracked longitudinally. The data are from a study of blood T cell repertoires in COVID-19. Overall study: Acute and convalescent COVID-19 specimens originated in the United States, Italy and Spain. Sources were T cells, B-cell-depleted T cells, or PBMCs; the material itself was cDNA or gDNA.

Looked up from germline, CDR1 is LGHNA and CDR2 is YNFKEQ. V was shortened by 4 bases and J by 0 bases, with 21 bases between the two germline ends. The length of the CDR3 is 18 residues. The authors' processing: Estimates of nucleated cell counts were drawn from the amplification of reference gene primers. Some clones are missing from TCRdb's copy, which holds only in-frame ones; the method was immunoSEQ multiplex PCR. That table gives V, J and clone size, and the DNA gave D and trimming. Counted here are about 160,000 clones, roughly 93% occurring once; the ten biggest clones make up just under 2%.

This sequence originates from an older woman with COVID-19, enrolled during active disease. The chain combines TRBV4-2 with TRBJ1-1, with D hard to call. Sequences were obtained from peripheral blood. This CDR3 reads CASSPSHGYLVMNTEAFF. CDR3 in DNA: TGTGCCAGCAGCCCCTCCCACGGGTACCTTGTTATGAACACTGAAGCTTTCTTT.